The entry below describes one TCR beta chain. Its antigen is undetermined. The sample comes from a study of T cells in localized non-small cell lung cancer. Profiling relied on immunoSEQ multiplex PCR, and the TCRdb table lists in-frame clones only, not all of them. The data contain some 36,000 clones, just over 85% of them seen just once; the ten biggest clones take up around 6.1%. Broader study findings: In adjacent lung, a median roughly 60 of the top 100 tumor clones were found. Higher blood T cell density tracked longer overall survival.

Germline CDR1 is MDHEN and CDR2 is SYDVKM. V was shortened by 6 bases and J by 5 bases, with 13 bases between the two germline ends. The CDR3 runs to 13 residues. This sequence was found in a male donor aged 60 or older with stage II lung adenocarcinoma. The chain couples TRBV28 to TRBJ2-5, with D unresolved. Source: peripheral blood mononuclear cells, taken before any cancer treatment. CDR3 bases: TGTGCCAGCAGCCGACGGTCGGGCGAGACCCAGTACTTC. This codes for CASSRRSGETQYF.